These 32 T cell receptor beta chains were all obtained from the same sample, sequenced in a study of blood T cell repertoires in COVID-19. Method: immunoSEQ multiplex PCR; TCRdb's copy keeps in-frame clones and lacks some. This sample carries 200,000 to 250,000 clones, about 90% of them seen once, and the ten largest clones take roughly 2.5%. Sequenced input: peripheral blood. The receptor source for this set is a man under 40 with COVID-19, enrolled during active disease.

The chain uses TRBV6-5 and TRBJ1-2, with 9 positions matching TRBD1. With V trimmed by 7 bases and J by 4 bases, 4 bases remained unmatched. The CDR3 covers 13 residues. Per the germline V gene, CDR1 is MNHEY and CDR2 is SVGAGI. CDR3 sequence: CASITTGGYGYTF. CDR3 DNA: TGTGCCAGCATTACGACAGGGGGCTATGGCTACACCTTC.

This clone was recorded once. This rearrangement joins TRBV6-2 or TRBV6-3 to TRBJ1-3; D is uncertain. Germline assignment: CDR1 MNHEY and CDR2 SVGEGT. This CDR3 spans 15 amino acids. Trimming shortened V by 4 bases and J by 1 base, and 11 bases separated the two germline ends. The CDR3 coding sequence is TGTGCCAGCAGTTCTCCGGTCCTGTCTGGAAACACCATATATTTT. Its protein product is CASSSPVLSGNTIYF.

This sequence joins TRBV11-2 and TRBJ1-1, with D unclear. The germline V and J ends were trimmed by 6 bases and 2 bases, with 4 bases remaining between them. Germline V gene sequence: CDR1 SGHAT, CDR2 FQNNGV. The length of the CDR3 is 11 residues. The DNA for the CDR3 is TGTGCCAGCAGTTCAAACACTGAAGCTTTCTTT. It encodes CASSSNTEAFF.

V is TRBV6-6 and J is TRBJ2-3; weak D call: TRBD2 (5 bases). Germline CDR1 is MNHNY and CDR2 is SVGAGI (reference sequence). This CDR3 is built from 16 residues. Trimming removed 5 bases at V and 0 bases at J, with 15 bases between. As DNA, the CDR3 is TGTGCCAGCAGTAAAGTAGCGTACACTAGCACAGATACGCAGTATTTT. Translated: CASSKVAYTSTDTQYF.

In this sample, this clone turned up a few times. The CDR3, as DNA: TGTGCCAGCAGCCAAGAAGTAATGGGAGGAGTGAACACTGAAGCTTTCTTT. This translates into CASSQEVMGGVNTEAFF. This chain joins TRBV14 and TRBJ1-1; D gene uncertain. In germline, CDR1 is SGHDN, CDR2 FVKESK. V shed 0 bases and J shed 0 bases, with 14 bases lying between them. The CDR3 length is 17 residues.

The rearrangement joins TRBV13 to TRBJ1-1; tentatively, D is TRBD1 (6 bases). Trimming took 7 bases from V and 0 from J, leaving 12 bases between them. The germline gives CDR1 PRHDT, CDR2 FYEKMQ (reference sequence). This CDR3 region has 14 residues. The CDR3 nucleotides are TGTGCCAGCAAGGTTACAGGGCTGAACACTGAAGCTTTCTTT. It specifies CASKVTGLNTEAFF.

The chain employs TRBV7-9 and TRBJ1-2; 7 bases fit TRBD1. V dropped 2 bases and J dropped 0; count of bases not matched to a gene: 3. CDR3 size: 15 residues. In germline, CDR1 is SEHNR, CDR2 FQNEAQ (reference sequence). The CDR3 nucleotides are TGTGCCAGCAGCTTATTTACAGGGGCTAACTATGGCTACACCTTC. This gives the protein CASSLFTGANYGYTF.

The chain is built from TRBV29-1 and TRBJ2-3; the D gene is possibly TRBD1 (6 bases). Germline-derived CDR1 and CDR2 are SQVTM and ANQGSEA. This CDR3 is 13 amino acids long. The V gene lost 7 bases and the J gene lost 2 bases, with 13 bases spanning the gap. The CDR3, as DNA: TGCAGCGCCTCTACAGGGCCCACAGATACGCAGTATTTT. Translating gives CSASTGPTDTQYF.

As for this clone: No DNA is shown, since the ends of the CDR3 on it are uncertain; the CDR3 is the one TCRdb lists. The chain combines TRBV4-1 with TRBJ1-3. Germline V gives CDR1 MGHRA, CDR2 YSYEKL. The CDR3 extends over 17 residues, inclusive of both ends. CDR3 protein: CASSQDLRAGAGNTIYF.

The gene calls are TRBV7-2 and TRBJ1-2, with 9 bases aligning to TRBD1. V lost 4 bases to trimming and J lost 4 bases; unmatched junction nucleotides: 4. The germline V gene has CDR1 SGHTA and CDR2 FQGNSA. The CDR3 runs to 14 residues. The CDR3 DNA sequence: TGTGCCAGCAGCTGGGACAGGGAAGGCTATGGCTACACCTTC. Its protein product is CASSWDREGYGYTF.

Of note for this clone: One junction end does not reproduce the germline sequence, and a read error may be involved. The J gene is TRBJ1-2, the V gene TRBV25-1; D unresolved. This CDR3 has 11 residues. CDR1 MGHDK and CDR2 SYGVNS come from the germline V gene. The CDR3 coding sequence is TGTGCCAGCACCCTAGGAGTGGCGGTGCCCTTC. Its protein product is CASTLGVAVPF.

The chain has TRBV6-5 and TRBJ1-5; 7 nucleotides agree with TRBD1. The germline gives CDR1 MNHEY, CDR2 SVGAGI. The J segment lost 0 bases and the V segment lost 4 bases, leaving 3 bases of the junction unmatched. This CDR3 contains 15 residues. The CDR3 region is CASSSQGNSNQPQHF. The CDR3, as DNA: TGTGCCAGCAGTTCACAGGGGAATAGCAATCAGCCCCAGCATTTT.

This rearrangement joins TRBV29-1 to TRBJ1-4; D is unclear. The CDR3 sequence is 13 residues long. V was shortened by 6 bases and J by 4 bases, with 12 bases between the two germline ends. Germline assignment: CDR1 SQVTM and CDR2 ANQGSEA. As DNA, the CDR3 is TGCAGCGTCCAAGGGAGGGTTAATGAAAAACTGTTTTTT. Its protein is CSVQGRVNEKLFF.

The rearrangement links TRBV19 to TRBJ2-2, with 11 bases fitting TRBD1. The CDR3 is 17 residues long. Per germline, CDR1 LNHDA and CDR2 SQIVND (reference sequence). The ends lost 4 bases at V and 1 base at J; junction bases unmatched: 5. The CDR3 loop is CASSKGQGEWNTGELFF. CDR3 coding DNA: TGTGCCAGTAGTAAGGGACAGGGGGAGTGGAACACCGGGGAGCTGTTTTTT.

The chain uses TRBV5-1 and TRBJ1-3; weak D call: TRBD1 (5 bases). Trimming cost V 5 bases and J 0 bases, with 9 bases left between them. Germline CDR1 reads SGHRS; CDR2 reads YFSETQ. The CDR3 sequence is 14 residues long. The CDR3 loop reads CASRGQSSGNTIYF. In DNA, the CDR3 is TGCGCCAGCAGGGGGCAGAGCTCTGGAAACACCATATATTTT.

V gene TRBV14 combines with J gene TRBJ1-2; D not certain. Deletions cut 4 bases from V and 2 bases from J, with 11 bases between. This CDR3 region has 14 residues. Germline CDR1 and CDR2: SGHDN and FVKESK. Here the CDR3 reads CASSRSAGNYGYTF. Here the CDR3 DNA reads TGTGCCAGCAGCCGGAGCGCCGGGAACTATGGCTACACCTTC. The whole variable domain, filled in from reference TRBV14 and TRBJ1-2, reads EAGVTQFPSHSVIEKGQTVTLRCDPISGHDNLYWYRRVMGKEIKFLLHFVKESKQDESGMPNNRFLAERTGGTYSTLKVQPAELEDSGVYFCASSRSAGNYGYTFGSGTRLTVV.

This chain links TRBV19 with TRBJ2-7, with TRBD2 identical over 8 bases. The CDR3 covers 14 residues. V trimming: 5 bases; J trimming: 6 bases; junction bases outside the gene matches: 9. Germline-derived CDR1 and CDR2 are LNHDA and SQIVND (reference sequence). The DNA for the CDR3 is TGTGCCAGTAGTGCGTCCGGGACTAGTTCCGAGCAGTACTTC. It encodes CASSASGTSSEQYF.

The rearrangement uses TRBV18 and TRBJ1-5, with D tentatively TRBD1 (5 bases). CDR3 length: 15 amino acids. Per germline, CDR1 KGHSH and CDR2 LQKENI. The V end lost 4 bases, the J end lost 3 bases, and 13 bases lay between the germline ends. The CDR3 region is CASSLQDPFNQPQHF. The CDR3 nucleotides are TGTGCCAGCTCACTACAGGACCCTTTCAATCAGCCCCAGCATTTT.

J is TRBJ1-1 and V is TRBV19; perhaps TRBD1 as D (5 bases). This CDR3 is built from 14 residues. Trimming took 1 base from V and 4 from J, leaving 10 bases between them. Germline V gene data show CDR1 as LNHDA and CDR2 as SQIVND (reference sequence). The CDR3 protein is CASSIAEGTTEAFF. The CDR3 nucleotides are TGTGCCAGTAGTATAGCGGAGGGGACCACTGAAGCTTTCTTT.

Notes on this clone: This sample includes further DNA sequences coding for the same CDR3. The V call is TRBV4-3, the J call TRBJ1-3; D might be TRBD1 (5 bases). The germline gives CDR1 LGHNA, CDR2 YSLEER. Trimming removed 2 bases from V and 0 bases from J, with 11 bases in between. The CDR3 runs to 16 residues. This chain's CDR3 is CASSQSRGGSGNTIYF. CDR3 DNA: TGCGCCAGCAGCCAAAGCCGCGGGGGCTCTGGAAACACCATATATTTT.

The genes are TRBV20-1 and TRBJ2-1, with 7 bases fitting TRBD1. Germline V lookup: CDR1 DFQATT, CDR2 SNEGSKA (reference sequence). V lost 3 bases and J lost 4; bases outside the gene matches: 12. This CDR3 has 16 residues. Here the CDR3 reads CSASRPTGASYNEQFF. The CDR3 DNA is TGCAGTGCTAGTCGACCCACAGGGGCCTCGTACAATGAGCAGTTCTTC.

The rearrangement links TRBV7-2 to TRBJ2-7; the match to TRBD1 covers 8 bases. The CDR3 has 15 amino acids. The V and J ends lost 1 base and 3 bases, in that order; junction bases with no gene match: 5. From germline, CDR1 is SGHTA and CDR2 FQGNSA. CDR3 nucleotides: TGTGCCAGCAGCTTAGTCGGACAGGGAGGCTACGAGCAGTACTTC. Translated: CASSLVGQGGYEQYF.

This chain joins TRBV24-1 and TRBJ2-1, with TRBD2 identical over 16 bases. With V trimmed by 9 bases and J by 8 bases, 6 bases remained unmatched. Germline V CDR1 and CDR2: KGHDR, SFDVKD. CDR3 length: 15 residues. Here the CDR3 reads CATGTSGRGIDEQFF. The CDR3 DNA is TGTGCCACCGGGACTAGCGGGAGGGGAATCGATGAGCAGTTCTTC.

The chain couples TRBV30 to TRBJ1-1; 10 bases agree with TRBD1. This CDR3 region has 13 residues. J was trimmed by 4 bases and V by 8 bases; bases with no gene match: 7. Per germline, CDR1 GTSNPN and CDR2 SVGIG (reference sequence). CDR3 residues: CAGQGERSTEAFF. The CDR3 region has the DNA TGTGCCGGACAGGGGGAAAGGAGCACTGAAGCTTTCTTT.

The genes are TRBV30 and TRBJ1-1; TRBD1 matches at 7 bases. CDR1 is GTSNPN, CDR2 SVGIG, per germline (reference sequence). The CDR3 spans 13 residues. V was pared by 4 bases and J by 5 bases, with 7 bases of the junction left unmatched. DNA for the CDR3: TGTGCCTGGAACCGACAGGGTTGGACTGAAGCTTTCTTT. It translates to CAWNRQGWTEAFF.

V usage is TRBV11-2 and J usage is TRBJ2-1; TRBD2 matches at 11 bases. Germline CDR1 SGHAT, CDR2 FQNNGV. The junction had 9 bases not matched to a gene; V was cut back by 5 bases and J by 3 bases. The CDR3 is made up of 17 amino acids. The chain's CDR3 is CASSLRRGLADYNEQFF. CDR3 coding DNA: TGTGCCAGCAGCCTACGCCGGGGACTAGCGGACTACAATGAGCAGTTCTTC.

The CDR3 spells CASSQGPRESGNTIYF. DNA of the CDR3: TGCGCCAGCAGCCAGGGCCCGAGGGAGTCTGGAAACACCATATATTTT. The chain combines TRBV4-1 with TRBJ1-3; D is ambiguous. CDR3 length equals 16 residues. With 3 bases removed from V and 1 base from J, the gap between germline ends came to 13 bases. Germline loops: CDR1 MGHRA, CDR2 YSYEKL.

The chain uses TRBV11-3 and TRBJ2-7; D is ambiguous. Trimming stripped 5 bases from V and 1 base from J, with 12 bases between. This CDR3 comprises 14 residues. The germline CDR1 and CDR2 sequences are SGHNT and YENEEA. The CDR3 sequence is CASSMSASSYEQYF. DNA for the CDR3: TGTGCCAGCAGCATGTCTGCGAGTTCCTACGAGCAGTACTTC.

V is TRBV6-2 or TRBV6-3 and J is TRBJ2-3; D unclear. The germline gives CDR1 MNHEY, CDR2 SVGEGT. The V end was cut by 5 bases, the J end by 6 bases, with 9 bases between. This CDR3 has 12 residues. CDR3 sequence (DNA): TGTGCCAGCAGTACCCCAGTGGATACGCAGTATTTT. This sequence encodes CASSTPVDTQYF.

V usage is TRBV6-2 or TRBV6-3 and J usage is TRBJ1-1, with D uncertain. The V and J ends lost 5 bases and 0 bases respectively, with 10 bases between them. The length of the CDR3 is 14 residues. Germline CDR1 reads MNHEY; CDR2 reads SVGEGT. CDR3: CASSQLQVNTEAFF. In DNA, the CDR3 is TGTGCCAGCAGTCAACTCCAGGTGAACACTGAAGCTTTCTTT.

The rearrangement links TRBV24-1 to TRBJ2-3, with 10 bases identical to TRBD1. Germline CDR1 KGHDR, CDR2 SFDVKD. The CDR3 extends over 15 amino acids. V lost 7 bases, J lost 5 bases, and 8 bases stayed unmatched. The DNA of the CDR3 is TGTGCCACCAGCTACGGGACAGGGGAGGTAGATACGCAGTATTTT. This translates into CATSYGTGEVDTQYF.

CDR3 sequence (DNA): TGCGCCAGCAGCTTGGCTACCCCGAACACTGAAGCTTTCTTT. It translates to CASSLATPNTEAFF. The rearrangement uses TRBV5-1 and TRBJ1-1; D not certain. The CDR3 length is 14 residues. With 0 bases removed from V and 1 base from J, the gap between germline ends came to 7 bases. Germline V gene sequence: CDR1 SGHRS, CDR2 YFSETQ.